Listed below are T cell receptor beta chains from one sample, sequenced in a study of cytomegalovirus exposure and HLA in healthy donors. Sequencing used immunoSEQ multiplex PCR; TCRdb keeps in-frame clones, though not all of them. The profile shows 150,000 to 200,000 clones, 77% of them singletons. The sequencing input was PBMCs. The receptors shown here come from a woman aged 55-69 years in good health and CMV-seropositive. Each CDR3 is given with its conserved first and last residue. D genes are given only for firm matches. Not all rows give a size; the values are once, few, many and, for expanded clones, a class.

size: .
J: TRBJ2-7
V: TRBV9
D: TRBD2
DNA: TGTGCCAGCAGCCCAGGCCGACTAGCGGGGGGCGAGCAGTACTTC
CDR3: CASSPGRLAGGEQYF

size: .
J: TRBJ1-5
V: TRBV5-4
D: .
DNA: TGTGCCAGCAGCCCGACCCCGGGTCAGCCCCAGCATTTT
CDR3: CASSPTPGQPQHF

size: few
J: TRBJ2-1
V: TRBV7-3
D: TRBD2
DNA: TGTGCCAGCAGCTTAAGGGGCGGGGGGGCGATCAATGAGCAGTTCTTC
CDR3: CASSLRGGGAINEQFF

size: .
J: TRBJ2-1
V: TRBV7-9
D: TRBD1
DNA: TGTGCCAGCAGCTTAGGACAGGGAAACAATGAGCAGTTCTTC
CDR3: CASSLGQGNNEQFF

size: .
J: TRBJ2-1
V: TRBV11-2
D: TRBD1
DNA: TGTGCCAGCAGCCGCTCCGGGACAGGTTCATACAATGAGCAGTTCTTC
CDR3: CASSRSGTGSYNEQFF

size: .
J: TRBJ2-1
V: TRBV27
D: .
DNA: TGTGCCAGCAGTTTAAGCAGGGGAAACCACAATGAGCAGTTCTTC
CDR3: CASSLSRGNHNEQFF

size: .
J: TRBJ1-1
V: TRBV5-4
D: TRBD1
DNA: TGTGCCAGCAGCCTCGCAGGGGGATCTGAAGCTTTCTTT
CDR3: CASSLAGGSEAFF

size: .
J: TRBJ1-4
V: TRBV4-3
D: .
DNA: TGCGCCAGCAGCCAAGGGAGGGGCACTACAACTAATGAAAAACTGTTTTTT
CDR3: CASSQGRGTTTNEKLFF

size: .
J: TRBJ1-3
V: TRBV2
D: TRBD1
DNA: TGTGCCAGCAGTCTAAAGGGACAGATCTCTGGAAACACCATATATTTT
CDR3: CASSLKGQISGNTIYF

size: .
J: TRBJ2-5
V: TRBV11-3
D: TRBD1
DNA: TGTGCCAGCAGCTCCGGCTTACAGGGGGTTTCGGAGACCCAGTACTTC
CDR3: CASSSGLQGVSETQYF

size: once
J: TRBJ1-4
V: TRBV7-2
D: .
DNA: TGTGCCAGCAGCTACCAGGCAGGGAGGGAAAAACTGTTTTTT
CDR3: CASSYQAGREKLFF

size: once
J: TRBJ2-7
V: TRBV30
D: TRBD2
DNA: TGTATCGAAGAGGGGACTAGCGGTACCTACGAGCAGTACTTC
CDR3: CIEEGTSGTYEQYF

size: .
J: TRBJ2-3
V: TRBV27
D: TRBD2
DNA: TGTGCCAGCAGTTCAACTAGCGGGAGGATTTACACAGATACGCAGTATTTT
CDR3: CASSSTSGRIYTDTQYF

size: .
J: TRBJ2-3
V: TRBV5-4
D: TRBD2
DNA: TGTGCCAGCAGCTCCGGACTAGCGGGGGCCCTAGATACGCAGTATTTT
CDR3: CASSSGLAGALDTQYF

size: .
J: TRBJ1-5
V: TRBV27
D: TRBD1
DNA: TGTGCCAGCAGATTACGGACAGGGAGTAACCAGCCCCAGCATTTT
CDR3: CASRLRTGSNQPQHF

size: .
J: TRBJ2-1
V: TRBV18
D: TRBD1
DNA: TGTGCCAGCTCAGGTCAGGGACAGGGATACAATGAGCAGTTCTTC
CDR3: CASSGQGQGYNEQFF

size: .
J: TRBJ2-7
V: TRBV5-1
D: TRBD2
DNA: TGCGCCAGCAGCTTGGGTTCGGGGCTAGCGGGAGTCGGCGAGCAGTACTTC
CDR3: CASSLGSGLAGVGEQYF

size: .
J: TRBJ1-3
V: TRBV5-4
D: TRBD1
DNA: TGTGCCAGCAGCTTGCAACAGGGGGCTGGAAACACCATATATTTT
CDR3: CASSLQQGAGNTIYF

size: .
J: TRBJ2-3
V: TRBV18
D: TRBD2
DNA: TGTGCCAGCTCACCGAGCGGGGGACCCACAGATACGCAGTATTTT
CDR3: CASSPSGGPTDTQYF

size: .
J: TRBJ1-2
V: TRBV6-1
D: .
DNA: TGTGCCAGCAGTCCCCGGGACATCTATGGCTACACCTTC
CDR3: CASSPRDIYGYTF

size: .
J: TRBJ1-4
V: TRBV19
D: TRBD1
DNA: TGTGCCAGTAGTTCTTCCGGGACAGGGACACTGTTTTTT
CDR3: CASSSSGTGTLFF

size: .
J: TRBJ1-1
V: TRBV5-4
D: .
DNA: TGTGCCAGCAGCTTCTCCGGGGTGAACACTGAAGCTTTCTTT
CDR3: CASSFSGVNTEAFF

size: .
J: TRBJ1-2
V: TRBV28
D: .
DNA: TGTGCCAGCAACATCCCGGCTATGGGCGAAGGCGGCTACACCTTC
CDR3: CASNIPAMGEGGYTF

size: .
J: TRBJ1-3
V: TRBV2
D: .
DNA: TGTGCCAGCAGCACGGTTTCTGGAAACACCATATATTTT
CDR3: CASSTVSGNTIYF

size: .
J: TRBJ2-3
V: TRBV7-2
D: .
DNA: TGTGCCAGCACCCAGACTCGAGGAGGTACGCAGTATTTT
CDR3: CASTQTRGGTQYF

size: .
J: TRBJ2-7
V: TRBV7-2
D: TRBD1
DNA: TGTGCCAGCAGCTTACGGGGTTCGTATGACAGGGCGGGCGAGCAGTACTTC
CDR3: CASSLRGSYDRAGEQYF

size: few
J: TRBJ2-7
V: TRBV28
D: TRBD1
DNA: TGTGCCAGCAGTCGTCCGGGACAGGGTTTCGGGGAGCAGTACTTC
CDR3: CASSRPGQGFGEQYF

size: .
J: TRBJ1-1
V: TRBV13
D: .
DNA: TGTGCCAGCAGCTTGCTCGCCGGAGAGACAGGCGGTATGAACACTGAAGCTTTCTTT
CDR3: CASSLLAGETGGMNTEAFF

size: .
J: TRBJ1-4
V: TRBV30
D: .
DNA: TGTGCCTGGAGTGGTCGGGAAAAACTGTTTTTT
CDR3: CAWSGREKLFF

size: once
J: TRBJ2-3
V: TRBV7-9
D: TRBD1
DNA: TGTGCCAGCAGCTTTGACAGGGGCACAGATACGCAGTATTTT
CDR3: CASSFDRGTDTQYF

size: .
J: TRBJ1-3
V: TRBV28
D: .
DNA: TGTGCCAGCAGTTTATTTGAGGGCGCCTCTGGAAACACCATATATTTT
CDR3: CASSLFEGASGNTIYF

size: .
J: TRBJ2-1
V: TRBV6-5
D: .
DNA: TGTGCCAGCAGTTACTCAGGGAGGAACAATGAGCAGTTCTTC
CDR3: CASSYSGRNNEQFF

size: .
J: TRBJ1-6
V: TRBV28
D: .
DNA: TGTGCCAGCAACCAGGGCTGGAATTCACCCCTCCACTTT
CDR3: CASNQGWNSPLHF

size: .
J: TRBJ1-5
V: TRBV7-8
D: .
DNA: TGTGCCAGCAGCCCAAGTACAGGGATTGGCAATCAGCCCCAGCATTTT
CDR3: CASSPSTGIGNQPQHF

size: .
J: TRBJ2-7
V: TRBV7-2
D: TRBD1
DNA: TGTGCCAGCAGCCCGGGACAGGGGGCGACCTACGAGCAGTACTTC
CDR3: CASSPGQGATYEQYF

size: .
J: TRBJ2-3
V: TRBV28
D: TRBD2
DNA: TGTGCCAGCAGTCGCCGACTAGCGGGGGGCACAGATACGCAGTATTTT
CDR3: CASSRRLAGGTDTQYF

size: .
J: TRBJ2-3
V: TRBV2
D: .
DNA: TGTGCCAGCAGCGGGGAAGGCACAGATACGCAGTATTTT
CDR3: CASSGEGTDTQYF

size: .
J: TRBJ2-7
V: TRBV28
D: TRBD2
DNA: TGTGCCAGCACTAGCGGGTCCGACCACGAGCAGTACTTC
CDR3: CASTSGSDHEQYF

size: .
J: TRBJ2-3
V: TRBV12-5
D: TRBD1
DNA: TGTGCTAGTGGCCTTGACAGGGCGACAGATACGCAGTATTTT
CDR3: CASGLDRATDTQYF

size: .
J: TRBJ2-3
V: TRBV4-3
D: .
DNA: TGCGCCAGCAGCCCCTCGACTCCAGGGGGGCTCACAGATACGCAGTATTTT
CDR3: CASSPSTPGGLTDTQYF

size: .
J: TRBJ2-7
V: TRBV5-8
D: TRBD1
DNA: TGTGCCAGCAGCCTGGACAGGGACGGTTCCTACGAGCAGTACTTC
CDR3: CASSLDRDGSYEQYF

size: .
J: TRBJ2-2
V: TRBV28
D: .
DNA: TGTGCCAGCAGTTTAGGGGGGGGGCTGAACACCGGGGAGCTGTTTTTT
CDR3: CASSLGGGLNTGELFF

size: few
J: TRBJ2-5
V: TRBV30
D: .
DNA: TGTGCCTGGAGTGTACACGAGGGGGGGGCCAGACAGGTCTACCAAGAGACCCAGTACTTC
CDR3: CAWSVHEGGARQVYQETQYF

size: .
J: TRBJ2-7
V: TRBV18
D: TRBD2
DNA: TGTGCCAGCTCAACTAGCGGAGATTACGAGCAGTACTTC
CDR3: CASSTSGDYEQYF

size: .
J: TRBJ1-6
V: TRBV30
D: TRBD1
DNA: TGTGCCTTCTCGACAGGGGGCTATAATTCACCCCTCCACTTT
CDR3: CAFSTGGYNSPLHF

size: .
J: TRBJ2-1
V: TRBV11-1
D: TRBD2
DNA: TGTGCCAGCAGCTCCAGCGGGAGGCCCCTCAATGAGCAGTTCTTC
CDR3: CASSSSGRPLNEQFF

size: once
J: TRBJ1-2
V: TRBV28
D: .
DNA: TGTGCCAGCACCAGTTTGGGGGGTGGGCCGAACTATGGCTACACCTTC
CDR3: CASTSLGGGPNYGYTF

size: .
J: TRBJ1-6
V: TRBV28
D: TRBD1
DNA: TGTGCCAGCAGTCCTGGGACAGGGAGAAATTCACCCCTCCACTTT
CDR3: CASSPGTGRNSPLHF